Following are 13 T cell receptor beta chains from one sample sequenced in a study of T cells expressing NK-cell markers. TCRdb re-called the 5' RACE reads and catalogs CDR3 proteins one per entry, DNA excluded. The sample has roughly 350,000 distinct CDR3 sequences, and its top ten clones hold roughly 5.2%. Sequencing was performed on blood T cells: a sorted CD56 or NKG2C T cell subset, CD4+ or CD8+ T cells, or bulk PBMC T cells (not recorded which). Receptor source: a man between 18 and 69 years old in good health.

The chain is built from TRBV5-1 and TRBJ2-5. The germline gives CDR1 SGHRS, CDR2 YFSETQ. The CDR3 spans 13 residues. CDR3: CASSFREVETQYF.

The gene calls are TRBV11-3 and TRBJ2-2. Germline CDR1 reads SGHNT; CDR2 reads YENEEA. There are 15 residues in the CDR3. CDR3: CASSLNSLNTGELFF.

The chain carries TRBV2 and TRBJ2-5; TCRdb's D gene call, TRBD2, goes unchecked for lack of DNA. CDR1 and CDR2 from the germline V gene are SNHLY and FYNNEI. CDR3 length: 13 amino acids. The CDR3 region is CASAVLGGETQYF.

The genes are TRBV15 and TRBJ2-1; TCRdb picks TRBD2, but there is no DNA to check that call. This CDR3 is 19 amino acids long. The V gene's germline CDR1 is LNHNV and CDR2 YYDKDF (reference sequence). The CDR3 is CATSSTTHGSGSSYNEQFF. Looking up the rest from reference TRBV15 and TRBJ2-1 gives the full variable domain: DAMVIQNPRYQVTQFGKPVTLSCSQTLNHNVMYWYQQKSSQAPKLLFHYYDKDFNNEADTPDNFQSRRPNTSFCFLDIRSPGLGDTAMYLCATSSTTHGSGSSYNEQFFGPGTRLTVL.

The chain recombines TRBV7-8 with TRBJ2-2; the D call from TCRdb, TRBD2, cannot be confirmed without DNA. In germline, CDR1 is SGHVS, CDR2 FQNEAQ. This CDR3 has 13 amino acids. CDR3 amino acids: CASRADSTGELFF.

The J gene is TRBJ2-2, the V gene TRBV9; there is no DNA to check the TCRdb D call of TRBD2. The CDR3 sequence is 16 residues long. The germline V gene encodes CDR1 SGDLS and CDR2 YYNGEE. CDR3: CASSYGGAGATGELFF.

The rearrangement links TRBV7-2 to TRBJ2-1; the TCRdb D gene call, TRBD2, has no DNA to confirm it. The CDR3 sequence is 14 residues long. Germline lookup yields CDR1 SGHTA and CDR2 FQGNSA. CDR3 sequence reads: CASSLGTSIIEQFF.

The V and J genes are TRBV6-2 or TRBV6-3 and TRBJ1-1; TCRdb picks TRBD1, but there is no DNA to check that call. From germline, CDR1 is MNHEY and CDR2 SVGEGT. The CDR3 has 16 amino acids. The CDR3 here is CASRAGTGTMNTEAFF.

The V gene is TRBV7-3, the J gene TRBJ2-1; TCRdb outputs TRBD1, but without DNA this stays unchecked. The CDR3 has 17 amino acids. Germline CDR1 SGHTA, CDR2 FQGTGA. CDR3 residues: CASSLKRQTGTYNEQFF.

The chain combines TRBV10-3 with TRBJ2-7; TCRdb's assignment of TRBD2 cannot be checked, as there is no DNA. CDR3 length: 16 amino acids. The germline V gene encodes CDR1 ENHRY and CDR2 SYGVKD. The CDR3 spells CAISDLTSGVPYEQYF.

This sequence joins TRBV20-1 and TRBJ1-1. This CDR3 is built from 14 residues. CDR1 is DFQATT and CDR2 is SNEGSKA in the germline V gene (reference sequence). The CDR3 reads CSAKSGTVNTEAFF.

This chain joins TRBV5-1 and TRBJ2-3; no DNA is available, so the TRBD2 call from TCRdb remains unchecked. This CDR3 is built from 12 residues. CDR1 is SGHRS, CDR2 YFSETQ, per germline. CDR3 sequence reads: CASSFTGPGLYF.

This chain links TRBV19 with TRBJ1-5; TCRdb names TRBD1, which stays unverified in the absence of DNA. The CDR3 has 16 amino acids. The germline V gene encodes CDR1 LNHDA and CDR2 SQIVND (reference sequence). CDR3 in amino acids: CASSPRTGGNNQPQHF. The whole variable domain, filled in from reference TRBV19 and TRBJ1-5, reads DGGITQSPKYLFRKEGQNVTLSCEQNLNHDAMYWYRQDPGQGLRLIYYSQIVNDFQKGDIAEGYSVSREKKESFPLTVTSAQKNPTAFYLCASSPRTGGNNQPQHFGDGTRLSIL.